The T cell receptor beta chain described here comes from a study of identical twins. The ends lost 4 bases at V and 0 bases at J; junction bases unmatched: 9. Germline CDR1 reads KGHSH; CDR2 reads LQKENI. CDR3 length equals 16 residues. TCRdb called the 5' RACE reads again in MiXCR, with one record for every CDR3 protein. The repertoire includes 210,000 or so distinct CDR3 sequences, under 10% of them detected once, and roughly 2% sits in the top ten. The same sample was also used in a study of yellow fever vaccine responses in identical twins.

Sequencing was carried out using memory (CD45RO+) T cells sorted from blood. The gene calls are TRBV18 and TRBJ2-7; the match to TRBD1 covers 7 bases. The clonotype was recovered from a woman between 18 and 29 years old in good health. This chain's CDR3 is CASSLRQGLLSYEQYF. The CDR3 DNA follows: TGTGCCAGCTCACTAAGACAGGGTCTCCTCTCCTACGAGCAGTACTTC.